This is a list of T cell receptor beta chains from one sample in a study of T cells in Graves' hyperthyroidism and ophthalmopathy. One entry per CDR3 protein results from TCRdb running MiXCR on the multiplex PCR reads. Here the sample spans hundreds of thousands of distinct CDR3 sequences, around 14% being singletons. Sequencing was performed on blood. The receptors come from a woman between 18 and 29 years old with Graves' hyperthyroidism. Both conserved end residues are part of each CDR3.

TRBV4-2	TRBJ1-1	CASSQGIGLNTEAFF
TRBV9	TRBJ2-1	CASSVGVSGKEQFF
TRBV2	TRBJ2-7	CASSDSKLAGSSYEQYF
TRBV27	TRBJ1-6	CASSRNQGVSNSPLHF
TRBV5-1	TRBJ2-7	CASSLGAGGPFYEQYF
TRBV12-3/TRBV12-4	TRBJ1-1	CASSRGRGNTEAFF
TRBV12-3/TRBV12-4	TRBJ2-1	CASSFLSRMGNEQFF
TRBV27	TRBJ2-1	CASSLGTGRKNEQFF
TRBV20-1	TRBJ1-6	CSAPRGDRDWSPLHF
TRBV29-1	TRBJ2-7	CSVEGQGVFEQYF
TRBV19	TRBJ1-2	CASQYRTEINYGYTF
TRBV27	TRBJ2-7	CASSGRPGGGGEQYF
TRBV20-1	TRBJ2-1	CSASFGLAGGANEQFF
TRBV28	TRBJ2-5	CASSFRPGEALHGGTQYF
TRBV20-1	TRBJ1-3	CSARAPDTIYF
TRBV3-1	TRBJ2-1	CASSLYINIRGSNEQFF
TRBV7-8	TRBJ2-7	CASSHAFGTGFTYEQYF
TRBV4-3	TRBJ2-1	CASSQGLVMNEQFF
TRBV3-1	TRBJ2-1	CASSQGGSFDEQFF
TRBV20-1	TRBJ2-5	CSAQDRKETQYF
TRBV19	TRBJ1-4	CASGAGAEKLFF
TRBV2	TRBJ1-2	CASSGQGRPYGYTF
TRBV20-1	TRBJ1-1	CSARSTGGAGAFF
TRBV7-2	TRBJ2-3	CASSLGVAGVTDTQYF
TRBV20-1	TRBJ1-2	CSATGGSNYGYTF
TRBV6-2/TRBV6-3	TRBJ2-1	CASRRLAGTYNEQFF
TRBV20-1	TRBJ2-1	CSIYSYNEQFF
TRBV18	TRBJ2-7	CASSLKQGATEQYF
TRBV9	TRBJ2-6	CASSVGAGLSGANVLTF